This entry lists 15 T cell receptor beta chains sequenced from one sample in a study of OX40 agonist ivuxolimab in advanced cancers. Profiled with immunoSEQ multiplex PCR; TCRdb holds only in-frame clones, not every one. Of roughly 56,000 clones listed, 80% to 90% are singletons. The sample was CD4+ or CD8+ T cells sorted from blood, taken in a trial of the OX40 agonist ivuxolimab. All receptors come from an adult with an advanced solid tumor such as melanoma, head and neck, liver or kidney cancer.

The genes are TRBV11-3 and TRBJ2-7; 11 nucleotides agree with TRBD1. Germline loops: CDR1 SGHNT, CDR2 YENEEA. The CDR3 runs 14 residues. V was pared by 5 bases and J by 5 bases, with 5 bases of the junction left unmatched. The CDR3 sequence: CASSVGQGGHEQYF. CDR3 nucleotides: TGTGCCAGCAGCGTGGGACAGGGGGGACACGAGCAGTACTTC.

This rearrangement joins TRBV6-5 to TRBJ1-2, with D perhaps TRBD1 (5 bases). CDR1 and CDR2 (germline): MNHEY, SVGAGI. The length of the CDR3 is 15 residues. Between the trimmed V and J ends, which lost 0 bases and 5 bases, there was a span of 13 bases. As DNA, the CDR3 is TGTGCCAGCAGTTACTCTCTCAGGGTGGATTATGGCTACACCTTC. It specifies CASSYSLRVDYGYTF.

This rearrangement joins TRBV19 to TRBJ2-3, with 11 bases identical to TRBD2. Trimming took 4 bases from V and 1 from J; bases not matched to a gene: 4. The CDR3 is 16 residues long. The germline V gene encodes CDR1 LNHDA and CDR2 SQIVND (reference sequence). The CDR3, as DNA: TGTGCCAGTAGTAACCCACTAGCGGGAGGCACAGATACGCAGTATTTT. Translating it yields CASSNPLAGGTDTQYF.

The V call is TRBV11-2, the J call TRBJ1-1; tentatively, D is TRBD1 (5 bases). Deletions cut 3 bases from V and 0 bases from J, with 8 bases between. The CDR3 sequence is 14 residues long. CDR1 is SGHAT and CDR2 is FQNNGV in the germline V gene. CDR3 nucleotides: TGTGCCAGCAGCTTGGGGACTGTGAACACTGAAGCTTTCTTT. It codes for CASSLGTVNTEAFF.

This clone was detected only once. The chain couples TRBV27 to TRBJ1-1; possibly TRBD1 for D (6 bases). Trimming removed 5 bases from V and 0 bases from J, with 10 bases in between. Per the germline V gene, CDR1 is MNHEY and CDR2 is SMNVEV (reference sequence). This CDR3 has 14 residues. The CDR3 region has the DNA TGTGCCAGCAGTCTGGACAGTTTGAACACTGAAGCTTTCTTT. It yields the protein CASSLDSLNTEAFF.

This sequence joins TRBV4-1 and TRBJ2-3, with D unresolved. This CDR3 is built from 13 residues. The V gene's germline CDR1 is MGHRA and CDR2 YSYEKL. Trimming took off 1 base at V and 2 bases at J, with 4 bases between the two ends. The DNA for the CDR3 is TGCGCCAGCAGCCAAGGAAACACAGATACGCAGTATTTT. Its translation: CASSQGNTDTQYF.

The chain carries TRBV11-2 and TRBJ2-1; D is uncertain. The CDR3 is 13 residues long. V lost 3 bases and J 8 bases, leaving 11 bases between the germline ends. Per the germline V gene, CDR1 is SGHAT and CDR2 is FQNNGV. This chain's CDR3 is CASSFLVIHEQFF. CDR3 DNA sequence: TGTGCCAGCAGCTTTTTGGTGATCCATGAGCAGTTCTTC.

This sequence joins TRBV7-6 and TRBJ2-3, with D perhaps matching TRBD2 (5 bases). CDR3 length equals 16 residues. Germline CDR1 SGHVS, CDR2 FNYEAQ. The V and J ends lost 0 bases and 0 bases respectively, with 10 bases between them. The chain's CDR3 is CASSLAERLSTDTQYF. CDR3 DNA: TGTGCCAGCAGCTTAGCAGAGCGGCTTAGCACAGATACGCAGTATTTT.

The rearrangement uses TRBV6-1 and TRBJ2-5; D not resolved. V was shortened by 1 base and J by 6 bases, with 12 bases between the two germline ends. Germline V CDR1 and CDR2: MNHNS, SASEGT. CDR3 length: 14 amino acids. The CDR3 loop reads CASSEGDGYKTQYF. The CDR3 DNA is TGTGCCAGCAGTGAAGGCGACGGCTACAAGACCCAGTACTTC.

This chain uses TRBV27 with TRBJ2-2; no definite D call. Per germline, CDR1 MNHEY and CDR2 SMNVEV (reference sequence). V was pared by 0 bases and J by 7 bases, with 12 bases between. The CDR3 spans 15 residues. Here the CDR3 DNA reads TGTGCCAGCAGTTTATCTAGCCTGGTCGGCGGGGAGCTGTTTTTT. Protein product: CASSLSSLVGGELFF.

The chain uses TRBV5-8 and TRBJ2-7, with D perhaps TRBD2 (5 bases). This CDR3 has 11 amino acids. Germline lookup yields CDR1 SGHTS and CDR2 YDEGEE. The ends were cut back, 3 bases at V and 7 bases at J, with 8 bases in the middle. This CDR3 reads CASSSRGEQYF. CDR3 DNA: TGTGCCAGCAGCTCTCGCGGGGAGCAGTACTTC.

The rearrangement links TRBV7-9 to TRBJ2-2; D not resolved. The CDR3 runs 14 residues. Trimming pared 0 bases from V and 4 bases from J, leaving 6 bases between. In germline, CDR1 is SEHNR, CDR2 FQNEAQ (reference sequence). The CDR3 here is CASSLATTTGELFF. The CDR3 nucleotides are TGTGCCAGCAGCTTAGCGACAACCACCGGGGAGCTGTTTTTT. The full variable domain, its missing parts supplied by reference TRBV7-9 and TRBJ2-2, is DTGVSQNPRHKITKRGQNVTFRCDPISEHNRLYWYRQTLGQGPEFLTYFQNEAQLEKSRLLSDRFSAERPKGSFSTLEIQRTEQGDSAMYLCASSLATTTGELFFGEGSRLTVL.

The chain joins TRBV10-3 to TRBJ1-6, with 8 bases that match TRBD1. Germline trimming cut 6 bases from V and 5 bases from J; bases unmatched to any gene: 0. The CDR3 consists of 13 residues. The germline V gene encodes CDR1 ENHRY and CDR2 SYGVKD. The chain's CDR3 is CAIRDRDNSPLHF. DNA for the CDR3: TGTGCCATCAGGGACAGGGATAATTCACCCCTCCACTTT.

This clone occurred once. This chain connects TRBV30 to TRBJ2-2, with 7 bases aligning to TRBD2. CDR3 length: 15 residues. The junction had 7 bases not matched to a gene; V was cut back by 0 bases and J by 6 bases. The germline V gene has CDR1 GTSNPN and CDR2 SVGIG (reference sequence). For the CDR3, the DNA is TGTGCCTGGAGTGTTCCGAGGACTAGGGCCGGGGAGCTGTTTTTT. Protein product: CAWSVPRTRAGELFF.

Points on this clone: The same CDR3 can be traced to other DNA sequences in this sample. The chain couples TRBV4-1 to TRBJ2-2; 14 bases agree with TRBD2. V was pared by 1 base and J by 5 bases, with 6 bases of the junction left unmatched. Germline V gives CDR1 MGHRA, CDR2 YSYEKL. The CDR3 has 18 amino acids. In nucleotides, the CDR3 is TGCGCCAGCAGCCAAGGGGGACTAGCGGGAGTAGGGACCGGGGAGCTGTTTTTT. Residues: CASSQGGLAGVGTGELFF.